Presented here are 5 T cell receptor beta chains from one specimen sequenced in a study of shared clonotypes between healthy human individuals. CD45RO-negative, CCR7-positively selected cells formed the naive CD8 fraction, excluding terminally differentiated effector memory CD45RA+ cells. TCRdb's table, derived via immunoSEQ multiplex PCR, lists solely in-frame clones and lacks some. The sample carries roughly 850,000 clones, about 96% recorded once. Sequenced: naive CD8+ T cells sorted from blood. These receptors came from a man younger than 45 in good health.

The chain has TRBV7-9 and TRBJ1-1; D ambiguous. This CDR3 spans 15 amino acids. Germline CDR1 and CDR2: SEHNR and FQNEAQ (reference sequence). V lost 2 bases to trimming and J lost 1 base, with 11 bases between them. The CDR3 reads CASSLSVSWNTEAFF. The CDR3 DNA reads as TGTGCCAGCAGCTTATCTGTGTCATGGAACACTGAAGCTTTCTTT.

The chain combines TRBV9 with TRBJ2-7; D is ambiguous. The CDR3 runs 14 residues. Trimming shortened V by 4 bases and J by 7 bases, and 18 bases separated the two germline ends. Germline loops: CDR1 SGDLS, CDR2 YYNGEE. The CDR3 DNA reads TGTGCCAGCAGCAACGGTGGAAGCGTTAGTGAGCAGTACTTC. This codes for CASSNGGSVSEQYF.

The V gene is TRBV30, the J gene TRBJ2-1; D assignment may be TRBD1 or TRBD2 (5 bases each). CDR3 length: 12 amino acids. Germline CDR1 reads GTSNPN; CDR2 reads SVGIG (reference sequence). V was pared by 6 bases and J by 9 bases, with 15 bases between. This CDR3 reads CACGTQVFEQFF. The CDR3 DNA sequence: TGTGCCTGCGGGACCCAGGTTTTTGAGCAGTTCTTC.

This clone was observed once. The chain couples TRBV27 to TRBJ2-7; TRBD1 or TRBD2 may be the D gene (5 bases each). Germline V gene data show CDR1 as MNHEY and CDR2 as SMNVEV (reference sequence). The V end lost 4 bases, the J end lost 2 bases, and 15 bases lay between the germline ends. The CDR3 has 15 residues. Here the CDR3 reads CASSSGRTGTYEQYF. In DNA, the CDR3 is TGTGCCAGCAGTTCGGGACGGACGGGCACCTACGAGCAGTACTTC.

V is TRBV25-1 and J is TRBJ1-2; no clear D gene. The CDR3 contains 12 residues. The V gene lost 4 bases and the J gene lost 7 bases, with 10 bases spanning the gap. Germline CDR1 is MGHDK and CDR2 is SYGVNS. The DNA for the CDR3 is TGTGCCAGCAGTGGTTTGAGTTCTGGCTACACCTTC. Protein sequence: CASSGLSSGYTF.